Following are 32 T cell receptor beta chains from one sample sequenced in a study of response to subunit inactivated influenza vaccine. From the RT-PCR reads, TCRdb called clonotypes with MiXCR, one entry per CDR3 protein. The table includes around 570,000 distinct CDR3 sequences, about 8% detected once. Sequencing used PBMCs from blood, obtained roughly 24 months after vaccination. The source is a man aged 45 to 70 who received an inactivated influenza vaccine.

This clonotype was seen only a few times. V is TRBV6-1 and J is TRBJ1-3; the D gene is possibly TRBD1 (6 bases). This CDR3 is built from 13 residues. Trimming removed 6 bases from V and 3 bases from J, with 9 bases in between. Looked up from germline, CDR1 is MNHNS and CDR2 is SASEGT. CDR3 in DNA: TGTGCCAGCAGACAGGGAAGTGGAAACACCATATATTTT. Protein: CASRQGSGNTIYF.

The rearrangement joins TRBV28 to TRBJ1-2; D call uncertain. The CDR3 covers 13 residues. The germline CDR1 and CDR2 sequences are MDHEN and SYDVKM. V lost 4 bases to trimming and J lost 5 bases, with 11 bases between them. Written as DNA, the CDR3 is TGTGCCAGCAGTTCGAGGTCCACATATGGCTACACCTTC. Amino acid sequence: CASSSRSTYGYTF.

The V gene is TRBV5-1, the J gene TRBJ2-7, with a tentative D call TRBD1 (5 bases). The germline V and J ends were trimmed by 2 bases and 5 bases, with 11 bases remaining between them. The CDR3 extends over 13 amino acids. From germline, CDR1 is SGHRS and CDR2 YFSETQ. The CDR3 here is CASSFRGLHEQYF. CDR3 in DNA: TGCGCCAGCAGCTTTAGGGGCCTCCACGAGCAGTACTTC.

The rearrangement joins TRBV12-3 or TRBV12-4 to TRBJ2-1, with 9 positions matching TRBD2. The V segment lost 5 bases and the J segment 5 bases; nucleotides outside the gene matches: 4. The CDR3 spans 14 residues. DNA for the CDR3: TGTGCCAGCAGTAGGGCTAGCGGGAACAATGAGCAGTTCTTC. Protein product: CASSRASGNNEQFF.

The chain has TRBV24-1 and TRBJ2-1, with unresolved D. V gave up 1 base and J gave up 2 bases, with 14 bases separating them. Germline CDR1 is KGHDR and CDR2 is SFDVKD. This CDR3 has 17 amino acids. This chain's CDR3 is CATSDLSGGGAYNEQFF. CDR3 sequence (DNA): TGTGCCACCAGTGATTTAAGTGGTGGCGGAGCCTACAATGAGCAGTTCTTC.

The J gene is TRBJ1-5, the V gene TRBV28; D is uncertain. Trimming shortened V by 5 bases and J by 4 bases, and 18 bases separated the two germline ends. The V gene's germline CDR1 is MDHEN and CDR2 SYDVKM. This CDR3 has 16 residues. Written as DNA, the CDR3 is TGTGCCAGCAGTACCCCCCGAGGGCCGTGGAATCAGCCCCAGCATTTT. Encoded protein: CASSTPRGPWNQPQHF. Complete variable domain (other parts from reference TRBV28 and TRBJ1-5): DVKVTQSSRYLVKRTGEKVFLECVQDMDHENMFWYRQDPGLGLRLIYFSYDVKMKEKGDIPEGYSVSREKKERFSLILESASTNQTSMYLCASSTPRGPWNQPQHFGDGTRLSIL.

This clonotype showed up many times. The chain combines TRBV7-6 with TRBJ2-1; D uncertain. Between the trimmed V and J ends, which lost 1 base and 5 bases, there was a span of 9 bases. CDR1 and CDR2 from the germline V gene are SGHVS and FNYEAQ. This CDR3 is 14 amino acids long. CDR3 region: CASSLVLTHNEQFF. CDR3 DNA: TGTGCCAGCAGCTTAGTGCTTACACACAATGAGCAGTTCTTC.

This clonotype occurred a few times. V and J are TRBV11-2 and TRBJ2-7; 7 bases match TRBD2. V lost 7 bases to trimming and J lost 2 bases; unmatched junction nucleotides: 2. The CDR3 covers 12 residues. Germline CDR1 reads SGHAT; CDR2 reads FQNNGV. CDR3 nucleotides: TGTGCCAGCAAGGCGGGGGCCTACGAGCAGTACTTC. Encoded protein: CASKAGAYEQYF.

This clonotype was picked up many times. The gene calls are TRBV7-2 and TRBJ1-2; D possibly corresponds to TRBD1 (6 bases). Germline V gives CDR1 SGHTA, CDR2 FQGNSA. V was cut by 2 bases and J by 3 bases, with 10 bases left in between. The CDR3 runs 14 residues. The CDR3 nucleotides read TGTGCCAGCAGCTTACAGGGGAGTGACTATGGCTACACCTTC. Its translation: CASSLQGSDYGYTF.

This clonotype has just a few counts. V gene TRBV4-3 combines with J gene TRBJ2-7, with D possibly TRBD1 on 6 matching bases. Per the germline V gene, CDR1 is LGHNA and CDR2 is YSLEER. Trimming shortened V by 3 bases and J by 5 bases, and 20 bases separated the two germline ends. The CDR3 has 16 amino acids. CDR3 sequence (DNA): TGCGCCAGCAGCCAGGAAACCGGGACAACGGGTAACGAGCAGTACTTC. It specifies CASSQETGTTGNEQYF.

This clonotype was recorded at least ten times. The J gene is TRBJ2-5, the V gene TRBV12-3 or TRBV12-4; D tentatively fits TRBD1 or TRBD2 (5 bases each). The ends were cut back, 5 bases at V and 1 base at J, with 11 bases in the middle. CDR3 length: 14 residues. The CDR3 region is CASSPTGPQETQYF. The CDR3 nucleotides read TGTGCCAGCAGTCCCACGGGACCCCAAGAGACCCAGTACTTC.

The chain links TRBV12-3 or TRBV12-4 to TRBJ1-1, with D possibly matching TRBD1 (6 bases). CDR3 size: 14 residues. Trimming took off 6 bases at V and 4 bases at J, with 15 bases between the two ends. For the CDR3, the DNA is TGTGCCAGCAGCCAGACAGGTTGGGTCACTGAAGCTTTCTTT. It codes for CASSQTGWVTEAFF.

This clonotype occurred a few times. The chain uses TRBV12-3 or TRBV12-4 and TRBJ1-3; D not resolved. The CDR3 consists of 13 residues. V was pared by 3 bases and J by 3 bases, with 6 bases between. The DNA for the CDR3 is TGTGCCAGCAGTTTCATAAGTGGAAACACCATATATTTT. Translating gives CASSFISGNTIYF.

This clonotype came up a few times. The V call is TRBV11-2, the J call TRBJ2-3, with D hard to call. This CDR3 is built from 13 residues. The V gene lost 3 bases and the J gene lost 6 bases, with 10 bases spanning the gap. Germline V gives CDR1 SGHAT, CDR2 FQNNGV. The CDR3 spells CASSFAQIDTQYF. CDR3 DNA sequence: TGTGCCAGCAGCTTTGCCCAGATCGATACGCAGTATTTT.

The chain has TRBV5-1 and TRBJ2-2, with 9 nucleotides matching TRBD1. The CDR3 has 15 residues. CDR1 and CDR2 from the germline V gene are SGHRS and YFSETQ. The J segment lost 7 bases and the V segment lost 3 bases, leaving 7 bases of the junction unmatched. The CDR3 region is CASSSSGTGRGELFF. The CDR3 DNA sequence: TGCGCCAGCAGCTCGTCAGGGACAGGGCGCGGGGAGCTGTTTTTT.

This clonotype was seen at least ten times. This rearrangement joins TRBV20-1 to TRBJ2-1; 12 positions agree with TRBD2. Germline CDR1 DFQATT, CDR2 SNEGSKA (reference sequence). This CDR3 has 18 amino acids. After removal of 0 bases from V and 3 bases from J, the junction contained 9 bases not matched to a gene. The CDR3 spells CSARDPSLAGGFYNEQFF. CDR3 DNA sequence: TGCAGTGCTAGAGATCCCTCACTAGCGGGGGGATTCTACAATGAGCAGTTCTTC.

Ten or more counts support this clonotype. V and J are TRBV4-3 and TRBJ2-2; D is undetermined. Germline V gene lookup returns CDR1 LGHNA and CDR2 YSLEER. The CDR3 covers 15 residues. Trimming took off 4 bases at V and 0 bases at J, with 9 bases between the two ends. Written as DNA, the CDR3 is TGCGCCAGCAGCCGAGCAGAGGCGAACACCGGGGAGCTGTTTTTT. Protein: CASSRAEANTGELFF.

The gene calls are TRBV4-3 and TRBJ1-6, with D perhaps TRBD1 (5 bases). CDR1 is LGHNA, CDR2 YSLEER, per germline. The CDR3 totals 16 residues. The ends were cut back, 3 bases at V and 3 bases at J, with 12 bases in the middle. The CDR3 sequence is CASSQGRGDYNSPLHF. CDR3 nucleotides: TGCGCCAGCAGCCAGGGTAGGGGTGACTATAATTCACCCCTCCACTTT.

This clonotype was observed many times. The chain couples TRBV21-1 to TRBJ2-7. TRBV21-1 has pseudogene status. This CDR3 spans 15 amino acids. The CDR3: CASSKLKMPPYEQYF. CDR3 nucleotide sequence: TGTGCCAGCAGCAAACTAAAAATGCCTCCCTACGAGCAGTACTTC.

This clonotype was counted between two and nine times. The chain has TRBV27 and TRBJ2-2; D remains ambiguous. V gave up 7 bases and J gave up 4 bases, with 13 bases separating them. The CDR3 consists of 14 residues. CDR1 is MNHEY and CDR2 is SMNVEV in the germline V gene (reference sequence). The CDR3 nucleotides read TGTGCCAGCATGAGGACCCGAGGCACCGGGGAGCTGTTTTTT. The encoded protein is CASMRTRGTGELFF.

This clonotype has only a few counts. The V gene is TRBV10-3, the J gene TRBJ1-1; the match to TRBD1 covers 10 bases. The CDR3 loop spans 18 amino acids. CDR1 and CDR2 from the germline V gene are ENHRY and SYGVKD. Losses at the gene ends were 5 bases for V and 1 base for J; bases not matched to a gene: 13. CDR3 residues: CAISPQPGTGEGNTEAFF. CDR3 in DNA: TGTGCCATCAGTCCTCAGCCCGGGACAGGGGAGGGGAACACTGAAGCTTTCTTT.

The chain is built from TRBV18 and TRBJ1-1, with D unresolved. In germline, CDR1 is KGHSH, CDR2 LQKENI. Trimming stripped 0 bases from V and 0 bases from J, with 2 bases between. The CDR3 extends over 13 amino acids. The CDR3 reads CASSPPVNTEAFF. The CDR3 coding sequence is TGTGCCAGCTCACCACCGGTGAACACTGAAGCTTTCTTT.

This clonotype showed up just a few times. The chain links TRBV6-2 or TRBV6-3 to TRBJ2-1, with 8 positions matching TRBD2. The CDR3 length is 15 residues. V was clipped by 6 bases and J by 8 bases; unmatched bases: 12. Looked up from germline, CDR1 is MNHEY and CDR2 is SVGEGT. In nucleotides, the CDR3 is TGTGCCAGCAGCCCCGGCGGGGGGTCTCGGGATGAGCAGTTCTTC. It encodes CASSPGGGSRDEQFF.

This clonotype showed up just a few times. The CDR3 sequence is CASSQARVRYSNQPQHF. Here the CDR3 DNA reads TGTGCCAGCAGCCAAGCGCGGGTCCGGTATAGCAATCAGCCCCAGCATTTT. The chain employs TRBV3-1 and TRBJ1-5; D gene uncertain. The CDR3 runs 17 residues. Trimming removed 1 base from V and 0 bases from J, with 13 bases in between. Germline V CDR1 and CDR2: LGHDT, YNNKEL (reference sequence). Full variable domain (missing parts from reference TRBV3-1 and TRBJ1-5): DTAVSQTPKYLVTQMGNDKSIKCEQNLGHDTMYWYKQDSKKFLKIMFSYNNKELIINETVPNRFSPKSPDKAHLNLHINSLELGDSAVYFCASSQARVRYSNQPQHFGDGTRLSIL.

This clonotype was counted a few times. The V and J genes are TRBV5-1 and TRBJ1-2; D remains unclear. Trimming cost V 0 bases and J 0 bases, with 9 bases left between them. CDR1 is SGHRS and CDR2 is YFSETQ in the germline V gene. The CDR3 spans 15 residues. The CDR3 bases are TGCGCCAGCAGCTTGGCCGACGGAGCTAACTATGGCTACACCTTC. Translation gives CASSLADGANYGYTF.

This clonotype has more than one count but fewer than ten. This rearrangement joins TRBV20-1 to TRBJ2-3; tentative D call: TRBD1 (6 bases). This CDR3 is 17 amino acids long. Trimming took 6 bases from V and 2 from J, leaving 24 bases between them. Germline values: CDR1 DFQATT, CDR2 SNEGSKA (reference sequence). CDR3 region: CSAPSRVRGGDTDTQYF. DNA of the CDR3: TGCAGTGCCCCCAGTCGGGTCCGAGGGGGTGACACAGATACGCAGTATTTT.

Only a few counts were recorded for this clonotype. The V and J genes are TRBV20-1 and TRBJ2-1; 9 bases match TRBD2. After removal of 7 bases from V and 3 bases from J, the junction contained 7 bases not matched to a gene. Germline CDR1 DFQATT, CDR2 SNEGSKA (reference sequence). CDR3 length: 14 residues. The CDR3 DNA follows: TGCAGTGTCATTAGCGGGAGCGTCTACAATGAGCAGTTCTTC. This encodes CSVISGSVYNEQFF.

This clonotype showed up many times. V usage is TRBV12-3 or TRBV12-4 and J usage is TRBJ2-1; TRBD2 matches at 10 bases. Trimming at V came to 6 bases and at J to 4 bases, leaving 6 bases not matched to a gene. CDR3 length: 15 amino acids. In DNA form, the CDR3 reads TGTGCCAGCAGAGATACTAGCGGGGCTTACAATGAGCAGTTCTTC. Protein sequence: CASRDTSGAYNEQFF.

The V gene is TRBV29-1, the J gene TRBJ1-1, with D possibly being TRBD1 (5 bases). V shed 7 bases and J shed 1 base, with 13 bases lying between them. The CDR3 is made up of 13 amino acids. The V gene's germline CDR1 is SQVTM and CDR2 ANQGSEA. CDR3 protein: CSGTGPQNTEAFF. For the CDR3, the DNA is TGCAGCGGTACGGGACCCCAGAACACTGAAGCTTTCTTT.

CDR3 nucleotides: TGTGCCAGCAGCTTAGTCGGGGTCGAGGAGCAGTACTTC. Residues: CASSLVGVEEQYF. The chain carries TRBV7-6 and TRBJ2-7; weak D call: TRBD2 (5 bases). The V and J ends lost 1 base and 7 bases respectively, with 11 bases between them. The germline V gene has CDR1 SGHVS and CDR2 FNYEAQ. The CDR3 is made up of 13 amino acids.

The chain employs TRBV20-1 and TRBJ2-5; the D gene could be TRBD1 or TRBD2 (5 bases each). The V gene's germline CDR1 is DFQATT and CDR2 SNEGSKA (reference sequence). V lost 3 bases and J lost 3, with 20 bases in between. CDR3 size: 16 residues. The DNA of the CDR3 is TGCAGTGCTAGGGGGCCCCGACTACGACCAAAAGAGACCCAGTACTTC. This encodes CSARGPRLRPKETQYF.

The sample holds a few counts of this clonotype. The V gene is TRBV5-1, the J gene TRBJ1-4; D ambiguous. Germline V gene sequence: CDR1 SGHRS, CDR2 YFSETQ. V was clipped by 1 base and J by 4 bases, with 14 bases between them. The CDR3 loop spans 16 amino acids. In nucleotides, the CDR3 is TGCGCCAGCAGCTTGTGGGAGACCGTCCGTAATGAAAAACTGTTTTTT. Translated: CASSLWETVRNEKLFF.